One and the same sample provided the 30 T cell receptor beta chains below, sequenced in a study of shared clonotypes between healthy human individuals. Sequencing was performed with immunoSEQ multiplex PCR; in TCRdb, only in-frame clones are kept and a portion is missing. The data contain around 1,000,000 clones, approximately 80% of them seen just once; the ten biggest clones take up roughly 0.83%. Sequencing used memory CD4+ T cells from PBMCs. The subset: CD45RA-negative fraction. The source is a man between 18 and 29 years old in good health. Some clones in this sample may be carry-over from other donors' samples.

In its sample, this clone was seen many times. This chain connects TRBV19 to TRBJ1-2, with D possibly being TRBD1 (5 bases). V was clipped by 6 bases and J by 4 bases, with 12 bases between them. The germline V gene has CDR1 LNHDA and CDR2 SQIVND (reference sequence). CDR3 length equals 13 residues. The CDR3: CASRVGDRYGYTF. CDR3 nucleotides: TGTGCCAGTAGAGTGGGGGATCGCTATGGCTACACCTTC.

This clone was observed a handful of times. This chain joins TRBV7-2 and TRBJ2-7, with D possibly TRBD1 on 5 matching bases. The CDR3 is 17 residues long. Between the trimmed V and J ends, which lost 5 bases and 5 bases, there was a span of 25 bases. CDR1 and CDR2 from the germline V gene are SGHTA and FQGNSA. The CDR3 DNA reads TGTGCCAGCAGCCCGCTGGTGCTTCAGGGCGCTTGGGACGAGCAGTACTTC. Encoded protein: CASSPLVLQGAWDEQYF. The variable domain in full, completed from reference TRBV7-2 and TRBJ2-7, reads GAGVSQSPSNKVTEKGKDVELRCDPISGHTALYWYRQSLGQGLEFLIYFQGNSAPDKSGLPSDRFSAERTGGSVSTLTIQRTQQEDSAVYLCASSPLVLQGAWDEQYFGPGTRLTVT.

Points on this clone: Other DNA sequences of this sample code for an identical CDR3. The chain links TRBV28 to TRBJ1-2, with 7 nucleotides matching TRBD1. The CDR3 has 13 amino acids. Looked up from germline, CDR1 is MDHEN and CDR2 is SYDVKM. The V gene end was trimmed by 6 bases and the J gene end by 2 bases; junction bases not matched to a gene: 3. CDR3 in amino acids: CASSPGGNYGYTF. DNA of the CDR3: TGTGCCAGCAGCCCAGGGGGAAACTATGGCTACACCTTC.

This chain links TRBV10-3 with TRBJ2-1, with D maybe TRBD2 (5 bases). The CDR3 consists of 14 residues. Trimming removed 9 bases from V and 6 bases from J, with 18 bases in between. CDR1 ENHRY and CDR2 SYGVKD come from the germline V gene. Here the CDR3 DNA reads TGTGCCATTGCACCGACGGAGGCAATCAATGAGCAGTTCTTC. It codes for CAIAPTEAINEQFF.

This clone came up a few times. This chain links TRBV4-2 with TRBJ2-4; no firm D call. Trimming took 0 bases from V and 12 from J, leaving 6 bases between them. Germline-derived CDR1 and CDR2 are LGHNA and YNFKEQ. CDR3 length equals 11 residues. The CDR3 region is CASSQDRNQYF. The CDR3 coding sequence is TGTGCCAGCAGCCAAGATCGGAATCAGTACTTC.

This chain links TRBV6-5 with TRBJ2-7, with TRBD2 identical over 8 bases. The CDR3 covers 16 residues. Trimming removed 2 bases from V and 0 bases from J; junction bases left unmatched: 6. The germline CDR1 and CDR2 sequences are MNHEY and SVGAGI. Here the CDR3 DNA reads TGTGCCAGCAGTTACCGGGTGCGGGAGGTCTCCTACGAGCAGTACTTC. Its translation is CASSYRVREVSYEQYF.

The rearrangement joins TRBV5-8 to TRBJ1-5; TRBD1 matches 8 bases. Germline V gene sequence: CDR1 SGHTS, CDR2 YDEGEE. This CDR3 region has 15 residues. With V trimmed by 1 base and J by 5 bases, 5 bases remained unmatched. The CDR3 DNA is TGTGCCAGCAGCTTGAATTCAGGGGGCGATCAGCCCCAGCATTTT. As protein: CASSLNSGGDQPQHF.

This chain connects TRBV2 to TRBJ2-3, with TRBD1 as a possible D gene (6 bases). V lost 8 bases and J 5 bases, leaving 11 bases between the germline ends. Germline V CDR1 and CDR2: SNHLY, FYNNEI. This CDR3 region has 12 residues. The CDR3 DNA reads TGTGCCAGCTCAGGGGCTGGAGATACGCAGTATTTT. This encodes CASSGAGDTQYF. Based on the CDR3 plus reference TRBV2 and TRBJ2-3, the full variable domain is EPEVTQTPSHQVTQMGQEVILRCVPISNHLYFYWYRQILGQKVEFLVSFYNNEISEKSEIFDDQFSVERPDGSNFTLKIRSTKLEDSAMYFCASSGAGDTQYFGPGTRLTVL.

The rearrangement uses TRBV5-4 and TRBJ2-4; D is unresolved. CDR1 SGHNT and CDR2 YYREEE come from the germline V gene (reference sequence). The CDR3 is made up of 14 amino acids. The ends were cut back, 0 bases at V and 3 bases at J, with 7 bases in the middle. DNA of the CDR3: TGTGCCAGCAGCTTGGAAGGGTTCAAAAACATTCAGTACTTC. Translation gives CASSLEGFKNIQYF.

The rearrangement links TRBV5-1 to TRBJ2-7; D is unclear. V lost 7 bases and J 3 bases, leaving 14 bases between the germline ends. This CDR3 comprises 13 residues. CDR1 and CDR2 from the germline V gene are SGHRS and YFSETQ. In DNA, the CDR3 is TGCGCCAGCGGACCCGGTGATATCTACGAGCAGTACTTC. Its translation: CASGPGDIYEQYF.

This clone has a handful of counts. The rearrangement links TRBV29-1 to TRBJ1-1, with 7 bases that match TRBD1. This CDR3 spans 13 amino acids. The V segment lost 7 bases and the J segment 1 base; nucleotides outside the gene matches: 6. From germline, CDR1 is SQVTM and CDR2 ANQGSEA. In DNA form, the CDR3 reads TGCAGCGGAGCGACAGGGCAGAACACTGAAGCTTTCTTT. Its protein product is CSGATGQNTEAFF.

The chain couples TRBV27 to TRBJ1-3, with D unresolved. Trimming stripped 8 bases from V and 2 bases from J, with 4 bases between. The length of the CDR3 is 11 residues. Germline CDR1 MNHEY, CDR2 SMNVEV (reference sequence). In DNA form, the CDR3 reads TGTGCCAGCTCTGCTGGAAACACCATATATTTT. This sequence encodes CASSAGNTIYF.

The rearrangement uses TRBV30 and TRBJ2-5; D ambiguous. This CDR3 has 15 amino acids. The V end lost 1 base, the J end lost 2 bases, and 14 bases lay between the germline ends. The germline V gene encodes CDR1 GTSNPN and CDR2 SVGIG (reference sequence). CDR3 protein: CAWSEGGGLQETQYF. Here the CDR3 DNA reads TGTGCCTGGAGTGAGGGCGGCGGCCTACAAGAGACCCAGTACTTC.

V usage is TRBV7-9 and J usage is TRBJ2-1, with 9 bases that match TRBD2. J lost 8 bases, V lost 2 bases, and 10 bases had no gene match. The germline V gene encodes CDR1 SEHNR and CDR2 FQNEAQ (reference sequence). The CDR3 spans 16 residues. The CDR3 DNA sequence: TGTGCCAGCAGCTTATCCGGCGGGAGGGCCCTCCATGAGCAGTTCTTC. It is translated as CASSLSGGRALHEQFF.

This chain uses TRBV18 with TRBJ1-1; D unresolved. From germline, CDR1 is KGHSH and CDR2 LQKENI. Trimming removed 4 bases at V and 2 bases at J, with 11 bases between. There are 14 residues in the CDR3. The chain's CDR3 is CASSLSTANTEAFF. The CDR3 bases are TGTGCCAGCTCACTCAGCACAGCAAACACTGAAGCTTTCTTT.

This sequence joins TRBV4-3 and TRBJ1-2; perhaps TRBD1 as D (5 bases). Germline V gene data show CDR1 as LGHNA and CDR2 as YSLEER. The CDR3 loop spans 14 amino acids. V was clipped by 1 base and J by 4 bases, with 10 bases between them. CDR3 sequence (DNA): TGCGCCAGCAGCCAAGTATCACAGGCCTATGGCTACACCTTC. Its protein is CASSQVSQAYGYTF.

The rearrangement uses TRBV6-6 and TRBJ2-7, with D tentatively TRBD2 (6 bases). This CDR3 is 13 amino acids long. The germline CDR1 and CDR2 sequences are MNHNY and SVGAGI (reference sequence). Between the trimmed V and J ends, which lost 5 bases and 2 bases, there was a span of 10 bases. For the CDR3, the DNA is TGTGCCAGCAGTCGAGGGGAGGCCTACGAGCAGTACTTC. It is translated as CASSRGEAYEQYF.

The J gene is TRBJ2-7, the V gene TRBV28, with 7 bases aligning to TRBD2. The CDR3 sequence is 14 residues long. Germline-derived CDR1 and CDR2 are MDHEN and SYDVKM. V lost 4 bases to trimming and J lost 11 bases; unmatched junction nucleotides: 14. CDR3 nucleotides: TGTGCCAGCAGTTCAGCGGGGACCCGGTCGTTCGAGTACTTC. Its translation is CASSSAGTRSFEYF. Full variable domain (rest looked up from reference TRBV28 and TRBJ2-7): DVKVTQSSRYLVKRTGEKVFLECVQDMDHENMFWYRQDPGLGLRLIYFSYDVKMKEKGDIPEGYSVSREKKERFSLILESASTNQTSMYLCASSSAGTRSFEYFGPGTRLTVT.

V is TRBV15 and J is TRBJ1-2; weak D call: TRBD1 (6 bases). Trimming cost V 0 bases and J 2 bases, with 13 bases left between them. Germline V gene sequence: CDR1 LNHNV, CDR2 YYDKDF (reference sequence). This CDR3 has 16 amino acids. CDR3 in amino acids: CATSREQGSANYGYTF. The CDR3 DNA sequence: TGTGCCACCAGCAGAGAACAGGGTTCGGCGAACTATGGCTACACCTTC.

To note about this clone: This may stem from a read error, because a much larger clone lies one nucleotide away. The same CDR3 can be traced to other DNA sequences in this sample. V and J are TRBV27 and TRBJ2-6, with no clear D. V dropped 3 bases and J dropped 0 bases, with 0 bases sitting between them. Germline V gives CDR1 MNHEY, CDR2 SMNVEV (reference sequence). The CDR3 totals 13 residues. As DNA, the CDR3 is TGTGCCAGCAGTTTCTCTGGGGCCAACGTCCTGACTTTC. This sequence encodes CASSFSGANVLTF.

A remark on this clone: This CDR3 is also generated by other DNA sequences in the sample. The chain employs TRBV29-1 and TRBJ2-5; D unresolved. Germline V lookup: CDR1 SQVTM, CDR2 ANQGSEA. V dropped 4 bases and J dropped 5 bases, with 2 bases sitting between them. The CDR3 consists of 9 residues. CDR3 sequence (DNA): TGCAGCGTTGGGGAGACCCAGTACTTC. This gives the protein CSVGETQYF.

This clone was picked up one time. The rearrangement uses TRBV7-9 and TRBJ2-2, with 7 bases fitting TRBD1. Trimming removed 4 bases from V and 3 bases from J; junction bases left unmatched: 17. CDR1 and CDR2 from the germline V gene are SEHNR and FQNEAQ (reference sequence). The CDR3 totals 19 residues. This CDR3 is CASSYESIRTGRDTGELFF. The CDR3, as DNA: TGTGCCAGCAGCTACGAATCCATACGGACAGGCCGGGACACCGGGGAGCTGTTTTTT.

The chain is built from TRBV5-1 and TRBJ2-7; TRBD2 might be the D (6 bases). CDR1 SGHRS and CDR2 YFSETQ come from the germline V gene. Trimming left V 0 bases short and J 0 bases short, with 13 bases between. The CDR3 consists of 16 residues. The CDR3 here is CASSLGLVWDSYEQYF. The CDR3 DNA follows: TGCGCCAGCAGCTTGGGACTAGTATGGGACTCCTACGAGCAGTACTTC.

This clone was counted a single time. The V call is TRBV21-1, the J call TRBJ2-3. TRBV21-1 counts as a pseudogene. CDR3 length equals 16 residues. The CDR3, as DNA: TGTGCCAGCAGCAAAGTAACTCTCGGCAACACAGATACGCAGTATTTT. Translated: CASSKVTLGNTDTQYF.

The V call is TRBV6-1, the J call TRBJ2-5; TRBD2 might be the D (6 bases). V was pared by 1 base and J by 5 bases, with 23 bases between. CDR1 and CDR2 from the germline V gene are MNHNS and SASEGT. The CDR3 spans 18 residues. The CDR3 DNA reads TGTGCCAGCAGTGAAGATCGGCGTTTCGGGGCAGGAGGGGAGACCCAGTACTTC. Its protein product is CASSEDRRFGAGGETQYF.

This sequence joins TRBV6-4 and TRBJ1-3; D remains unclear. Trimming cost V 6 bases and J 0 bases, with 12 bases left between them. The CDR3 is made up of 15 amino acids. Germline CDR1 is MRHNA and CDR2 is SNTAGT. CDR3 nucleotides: TGTGCCAGCAGAAAAGACCCGAGCTCTGGAAACACCATATATTTT. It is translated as CASRKDPSSGNTIYF.

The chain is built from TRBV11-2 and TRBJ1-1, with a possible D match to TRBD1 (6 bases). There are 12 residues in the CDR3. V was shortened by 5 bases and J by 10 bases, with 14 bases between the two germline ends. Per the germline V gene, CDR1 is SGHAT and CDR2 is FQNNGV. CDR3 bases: TGTGCCAGCAGCGGAGGGGGAGGGCGAGCTTTCTTT. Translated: CASSGGGGRAFF.

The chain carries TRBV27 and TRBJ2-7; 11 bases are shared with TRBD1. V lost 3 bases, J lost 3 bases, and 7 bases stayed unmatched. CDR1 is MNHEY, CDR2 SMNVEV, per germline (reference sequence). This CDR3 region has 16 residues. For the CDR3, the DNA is TGTGCCAGCAGTTTCTATGGAGGGACAGGGGGCTACGAGCAGTACTTC. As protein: CASSFYGGTGGYEQYF.

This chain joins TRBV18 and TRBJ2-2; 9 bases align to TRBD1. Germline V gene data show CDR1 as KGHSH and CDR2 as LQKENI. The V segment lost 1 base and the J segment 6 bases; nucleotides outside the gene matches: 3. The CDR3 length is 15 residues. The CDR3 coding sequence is TGTGCCAGCTCACCACGGACAGGGGATCCCGGGGAGCTGTTTTTT. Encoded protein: CASSPRTGDPGELFF.

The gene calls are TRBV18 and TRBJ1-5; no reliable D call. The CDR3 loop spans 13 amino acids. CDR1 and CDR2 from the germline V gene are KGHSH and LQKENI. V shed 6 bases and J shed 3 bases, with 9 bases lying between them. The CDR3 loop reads CASSSDFNQPQHF. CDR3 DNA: TGTGCCAGCTCCTCGGACTTCAATCAGCCCCAGCATTTT.